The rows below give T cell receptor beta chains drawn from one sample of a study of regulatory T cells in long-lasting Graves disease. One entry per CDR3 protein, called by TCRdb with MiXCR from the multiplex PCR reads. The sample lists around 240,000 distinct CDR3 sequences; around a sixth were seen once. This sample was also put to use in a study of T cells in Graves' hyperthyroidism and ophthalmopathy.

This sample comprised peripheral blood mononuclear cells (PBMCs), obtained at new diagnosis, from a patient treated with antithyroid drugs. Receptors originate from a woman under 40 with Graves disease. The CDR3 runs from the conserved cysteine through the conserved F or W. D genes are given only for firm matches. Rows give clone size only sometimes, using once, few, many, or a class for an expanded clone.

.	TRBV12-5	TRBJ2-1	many	CASGAGDAYNEQFF	TGTGCTAGTGGCGCAGGGGATGCGTACAATGAGCAGTTCTTC
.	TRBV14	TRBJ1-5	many	CASSPHPQQPQHF	TGTGCCAGCAGCCCCCACCCCCAACAGCCCCAGCATTTT
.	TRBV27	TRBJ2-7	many	CASSLRTGPGYEQYF	TGTGCCAGCAGTTTAAGAACAGGGCCAGGATACGAGCAGTACTTC
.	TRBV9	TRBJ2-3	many	CASSVEPTDTQYF	TGTGCCAGCAGCGTAGAACCGACGGATACGCAGTATTTT
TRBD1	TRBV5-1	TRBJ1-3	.	CASSYSRDRVDTIYF	TGCGCCAGCAGCTACTCCCGGGACAGGGTGGACACCATATATTTT
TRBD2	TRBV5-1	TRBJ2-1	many	CASSLDGGGSYNEQFF	TGCGCCAGCAGCTTGGACGGGGGAGGGTCCTACAATGAGCAGTTCTTC
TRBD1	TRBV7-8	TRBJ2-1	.	CASSQRYTGTDNNEQFF	TGTGCCAGCAGCCAGCGATATACAGGGACAGATAACAATGAGCAGTTCTTC
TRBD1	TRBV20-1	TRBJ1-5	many	CSARGSGQGNQPQHF	TGCAGTGCTAGAGGATCGGGACAGGGCAATCAGCCCCAGCATTTT
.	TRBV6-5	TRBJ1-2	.	CASSYIDGNYGYTF	TGTGCCAGCAGTTACATAGACGGTAACTATGGCTACACCTTC
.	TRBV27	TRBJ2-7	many	CASSLHGDYEQYF	TGTGCCAGCAGTTTACATGGGGACTACGAGCAGTACTTC
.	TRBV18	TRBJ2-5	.	CASSPALETQYF	TGTGCCAGCTCACCGGCCTTAGAGACCCAGTACTTC
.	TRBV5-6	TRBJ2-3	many	CASSSRYATDTQYF	TGTGCCAGCAGCTCTAGATACGCTACAGATACGCAGTATTTT
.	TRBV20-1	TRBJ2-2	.	CSARDGDTGELFF	TGCAGTGCTAGAGATGGGGACACCGGGGAGCTGTTTTTT
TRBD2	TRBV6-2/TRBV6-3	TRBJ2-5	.	CASSGLAGGEETQYF	TGTGCCAGCAGCGGACTAGCGGGAGGAGAAGAGACCCAGTACTTC
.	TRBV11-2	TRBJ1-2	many	CASSPIGQPYGYTF	TGTGCCAGCAGCCCTATAGGACAGCCCTATGGCTACACCTTC
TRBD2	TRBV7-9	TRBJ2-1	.	CASSLLAGLAYNEQFF	TGTGCCAGCAGCTTATTAGCGGGGCTTGCCTACAATGAGCAGTTCTTC
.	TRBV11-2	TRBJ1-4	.	CASSLFGGTNEKLFF	TGTGCCAGCAGCTTATTTGGCGGAACTAATGAAAAACTGTTTTTT
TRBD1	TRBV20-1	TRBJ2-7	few	CSTRDPGGTAFYEQYF	TGCAGTACTAGAGACCCCGGTGGGACAGCCTTCTACGAGCAGTACTTC